This TCR beta chain was recovered during a study of blood T cell repertoires in COVID-19. Study information: Samples of COVID-19 (acute and convalescent) were obtained from the United States, Italy and Spain. Sources were T cells, B-cell-depleted T cells, or PBMCs; the material itself was cDNA or gDNA.

Original analysis: Cell counts per sample came from amplifying reference gene primers. The table came from immunoSEQ multiplex PCR; TCRdb's copy has only in-frame clones and leaves some out. The DNA was the basis for D and trimming; V, J and clone size are from that table. The sample gives approximately 350,000 clones, 89% of which show up once; more than 0.95% is in the top ten. This clone came up a few times. Losses at the gene ends were 5 bases for V and 11 bases for J; bases not matched to a gene: 10. From germline, CDR1 is MNHNY and CDR2 SVGAGI (reference sequence). The CDR3 runs to 13 residues. This sequence was found in a man aged 40-49 years with acute or convalescent COVID-19. This chain links TRBV6-6 with TRBJ1-1; 8 nucleotides align to TRBD1. The sequenced sample was peripheral blood. In DNA, the CDR3 is TGTGCCAGCAGTCCAACCTCGGACAGGGACGCTTTCTTT. Protein sequence: CASSPTSDRDAFF.